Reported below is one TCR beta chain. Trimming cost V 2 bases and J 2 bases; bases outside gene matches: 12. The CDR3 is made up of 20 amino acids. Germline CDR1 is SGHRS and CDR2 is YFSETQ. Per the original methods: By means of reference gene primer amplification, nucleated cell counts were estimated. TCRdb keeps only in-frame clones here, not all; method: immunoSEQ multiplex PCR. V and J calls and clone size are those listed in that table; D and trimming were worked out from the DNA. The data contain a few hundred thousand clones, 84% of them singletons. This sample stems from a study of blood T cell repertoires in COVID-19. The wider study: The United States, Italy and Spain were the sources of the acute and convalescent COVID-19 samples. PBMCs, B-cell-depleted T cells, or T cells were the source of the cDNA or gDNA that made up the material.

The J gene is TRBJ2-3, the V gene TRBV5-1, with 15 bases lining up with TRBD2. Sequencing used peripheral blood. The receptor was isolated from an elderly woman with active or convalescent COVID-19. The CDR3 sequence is CASSFYWTSGGAGNTDTQYF. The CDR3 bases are TGCGCCAGCAGCTTTTATTGGACTAGCGGGGGGGCCGGGAACACAGATACGCAGTATTTT.